This T cell receptor (beta chain) is drawn from a study of blood T cell repertoires in COVID-19. Study-level background: The United States, Italy and Spain supplied acute and convalescent COVID-19 samples. T cells, B-cell-depleted T cells, or PBMCs provided the cDNA or gDNA that served as material.

Methods used by the authors: Amplified reference gene primers provided the basis for estimating nucleated cell counts. Produced via immunoSEQ multiplex PCR; TCRdb's table is partial and in-frame only. The DNA was the basis for D and trimming; V, J and clone size are from that table. The sample has some 200,000 clones, roughly 82% seen once. V was clipped by 3 bases and J by 2 bases; unmatched bases: 3. The CDR3 has 14 amino acids. Germline assignment: CDR1 SGDLS and CDR2 YYNGEE. This clone has only one observation. The sequenced sample consisted of peripheral blood. The receptor was derived from a woman aged 40-49 years who had recovered from COVID-19. V and J are TRBV9 and TRBJ2-7; TRBD1 aligns across 9 bases. CDR3 in amino acids: CASSGGTGTYEQYF. The DNA of the CDR3 is TGTGCCAGCAGCGGAGGGACAGGGACCTACGAGCAGTACTTC.